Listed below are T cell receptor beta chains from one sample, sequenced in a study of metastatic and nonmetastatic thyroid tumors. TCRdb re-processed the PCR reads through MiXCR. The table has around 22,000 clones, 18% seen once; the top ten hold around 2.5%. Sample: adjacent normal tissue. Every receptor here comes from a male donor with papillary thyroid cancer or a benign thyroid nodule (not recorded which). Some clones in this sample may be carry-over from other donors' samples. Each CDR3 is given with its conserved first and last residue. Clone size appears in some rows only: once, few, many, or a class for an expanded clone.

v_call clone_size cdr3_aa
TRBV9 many CASSAHGGDRTDTQYF
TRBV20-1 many CSARTGLAGGRSYNEQSF
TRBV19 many CASSLTPTGFGGYTF
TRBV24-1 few CATSDRTGTPNEQYF
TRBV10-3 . CAISSRGYGYNEQFF
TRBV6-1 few CASVVKGAGNAIYF
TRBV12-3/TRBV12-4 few CASIQDRETQYF
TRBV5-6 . CASSDSSYSEQFF
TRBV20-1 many CSAYAGGQETQYF
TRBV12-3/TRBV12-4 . CASSEGGTYEQYF
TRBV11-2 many CASSLVLSGVYNEQFF
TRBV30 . CAWSVGGSINEKLFF